This T cell receptor beta chain is drawn from a study of shared clonotypes between healthy human individuals. TCRdb keeps only in-frame clones here, not all; method: immunoSEQ multiplex PCR. The sample consists of a few million clones, more than 85% of them appearing once. This TCR derives from a man aged 18 to 29 in good health. Some clones in this sample may be carry-over from other donors' samples. The sample taken for sequencing was naive CD4+ T cells from PBMCs. Subset meaning: CD45RA+ positively selected.

The chain's CDR3 is CASSQVTGSPVSQYF. The CDR3 region has the DNA TGCGCCAGCAGCCAAGTAACCGGGAGCCCCGTAAGTCAGTACTTC. The J gene is TRBJ2-4, the V gene TRBV4-1; TRBD2 is a possible D gene (6 bases). V was clipped by 1 base and J by 12 bases, with 19 bases between them. Germline V CDR1 and CDR2: MGHRA, YSYEKL. The CDR3 length is 15 residues.